This TCR beta chain was obtained from a study of shared clonotypes between healthy human individuals. The protocol was immunoSEQ multiplex PCR, while the TCRdb copy is restricted to in-frame clones and leaves out a portion. This repertoire shows roughly 2 million clones, 85% to 95% found once; its top ten account for 0.9% to 1.3%. CD45RO-negative, CCR7-positively selected cells formed the naive CD8 fraction, excluding terminally differentiated effector memory CD45RA+ cells. The CDR3 runs to 16 residues. With 3 bases clipped from V and 6 bases from J, the junction kept 11 bases outside the gene matches. The germline CDR1 and CDR2 sequences are KGHSH and LQKENI.

The source of this sequence is a man aged 18 to 30 in good health. J is TRBJ1-1 and V is TRBV18; 9 bases match TRBD1. Sequenced sample: naive CD8+ T cells sorted from blood. Here the CDR3 reads CASSPVEATGGSEAFF. CDR3 in DNA: TGTGCCAGCTCACCGGTTGAGGCGACAGGGGGTTCTGAAGCTTTCTTT. The entire variable domain, with the rest obtained from reference TRBV18 and TRBJ1-1, is as follows: NAGVMQNPRHLVRRRGQEARLRCSPMKGHSHVYWYRQLPEEGLKFMVYLQKENIIDESGMPKERFSAEFPKEGPSILRIQQVVRGDSAAYFCASSPVEATGGSEAFFGQGTRLTVV.